This T cell receptor beta chain was sequenced for a study of blood T cell dynamics during melanoma immunotherapy. Here immunoSEQ multiplex PCR was the method, and the copy in TCRdb shows in-frame clones only, minus some. The sample has 870 or so clones, just under 70% seen once. This clone was observed a few times. Time point denoted: week 3, after first cycle of checkpoint inhibitor. The sample consisted of central memory CD8+ T cells from blood, taken from a patient treated with checkpoint blockade. The sequence derives from a human donor with melanoma.

The DNA of the CDR3 is TGTGCCAGCAGCTCGAGCGGGGAATCCTACGAGCAGTACTTC. This codes for CASSSSGESYEQYF. This sequence joins TRBV9 and TRBJ2-7, with 7 bases fitting TRBD2. Germline values: CDR1 SGDLS, CDR2 YYNGEE. J was trimmed by 1 base and V by 4 bases; bases with no gene match: 5. The CDR3 loop spans 14 amino acids.